The clone carrying this TCR beta chain came up many times. The antigen is undetermined. The data stem from a study of tumor and adjacent non-tumor tissue in lung cancer. About the research overall: The cohort had 12 adenocarcinoma, a couple of squamous cell and 1 small cell patients. Patients were aged about 30 to 76, ten or so men and about five women, stage I to III.

TCRbeta libraries were built with three rounds of nested PCR, modified from ARM-PCR. TCRdb reprocessed the multiplex PCR reads with MiXCR, giving one entry per CDR3 protein. The sample lists about 98,000 distinct CDR3 sequences; 80% were seen once. The template was RNA from unsorted bulk tissue. Distant lung tissue was collected more than 3 cm away from the tumor edge. Chemotherapy-naive patients with new lung cancer underwent thoracic surgery in China, August–November 2014. V was pared by 2 bases and J by 8 bases, with 6 bases of the junction left unmatched. The CDR3 runs 15 residues. The V gene's germline CDR1 is SEHNR and CDR2 FQNEAQ (reference sequence). Broader study findings: In normal lung, the top 100 clones were significantly more dominant than in tumor.

This clonotype was sampled from a man in his 60s with small cell lung cancer. This chain links TRBV7-9 with TRBJ1-6, with TRBD1 identical over 7 bases. Material for sequencing was distant non-tumor lung tissue. This CDR3 reads CASSLWGQPDSPLHF. CDR3 bases: TGTGCCAGCAGCTTATGGGGACAGCCTGATTCACCCCTCCACTTT.